This T cell receptor beta chain was obtained from a study of cytomegalovirus exposure and HLA in healthy donors. PCR was performed using 60 Vbeta and 13 Jbeta primers. Clones were read by immunoSEQ multiplex PCR, and TCRdb kept only the in-frame ones, dropping some. Here the sample spans approximately 120,000 clones, around 86% being singletons. The CDR3 is 14 amino acids. The germline gives CDR1 SGHRS, CDR2 YFSETQ. J was trimmed by 5 bases and V by 6 bases; bases with no gene match: 7. The rearrangement uses TRBV5-1 and TRBJ2-2, with 7 bases aligning to TRBD2. This receptor was identified in a young woman in good health and CMV-seronegative. Sequenced material: PBMCs. The CDR3 nucleotides are TGCGCCAGCAACGTGCTGGGAGGGACCGGGGAGCTGTTTTTT. As protein: CASNVLGGTGELFF.